The clone carrying this T cell receptor beta chain was observed at least ten times. What it binds is not known. Germline V gene sequence: CDR1 SGHTA, CDR2 FQGNSA. The CDR3 consists of 17 residues. Trimming cost V 4 bases and J 0 bases, with 16 bases left between them. The sample belongs to a study of T cells in Graves' hyperthyroidism and ophthalmopathy. Study-wide results and limits: Most clonotypes expanded in thyroid above 0.001 were likewise present in blood.

From RNA transcripts, TCR beta CDR3 regions were amplified. In the first-round RT-PCR of the TCR CDR3, the HTBI primer set was used. TCRdb called the multiplex PCR reads again in MiXCR, with one record for every CDR3 protein. The table shows approximately 640,000 distinct CDR3 sequences, with roughly 17% occurring only once. The chain employs TRBV7-2 and TRBJ2-1; possibly TRBD2 for D (5 bases). The receptor was isolated from a woman between 25 and 40 years old with Graves' hyperthyroidism. Sequencing was performed on blood. The CDR3 here is CASSSRSRGSSYNEQFF. CDR3 in DNA: TGTGCCAGCAGCTCCCGGTCAAGAGGGAGCTCCTACAATGAGCAGTTCTTC.